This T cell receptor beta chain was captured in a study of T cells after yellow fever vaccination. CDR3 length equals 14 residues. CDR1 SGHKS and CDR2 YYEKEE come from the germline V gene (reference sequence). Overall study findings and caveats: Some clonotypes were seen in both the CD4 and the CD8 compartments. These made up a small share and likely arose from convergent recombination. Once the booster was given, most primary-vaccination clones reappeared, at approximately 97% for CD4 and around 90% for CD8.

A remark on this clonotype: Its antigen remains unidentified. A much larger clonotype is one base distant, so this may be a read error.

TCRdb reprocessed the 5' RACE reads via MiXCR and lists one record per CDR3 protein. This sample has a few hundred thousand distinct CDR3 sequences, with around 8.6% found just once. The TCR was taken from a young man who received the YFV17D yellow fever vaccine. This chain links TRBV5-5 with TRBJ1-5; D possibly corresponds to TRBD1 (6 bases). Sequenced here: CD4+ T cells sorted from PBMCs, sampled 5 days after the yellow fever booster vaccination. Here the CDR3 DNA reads TGTGCCAGCAGCCGAGACAGGAGCAATCAGCCCAAGCATTTT. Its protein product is CASSRDRSNQPKHF. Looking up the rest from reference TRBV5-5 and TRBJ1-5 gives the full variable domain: DAGVTQSPTHLIKTRGQQVTLRCSPISGHKSVSWYQQVLGQGPQFIFQYYEKEERGRGNFPDRFSARQFPNYSSELNVNALLLGDSALYLCASSRDRSNQPKHFGDGTRLSIL.